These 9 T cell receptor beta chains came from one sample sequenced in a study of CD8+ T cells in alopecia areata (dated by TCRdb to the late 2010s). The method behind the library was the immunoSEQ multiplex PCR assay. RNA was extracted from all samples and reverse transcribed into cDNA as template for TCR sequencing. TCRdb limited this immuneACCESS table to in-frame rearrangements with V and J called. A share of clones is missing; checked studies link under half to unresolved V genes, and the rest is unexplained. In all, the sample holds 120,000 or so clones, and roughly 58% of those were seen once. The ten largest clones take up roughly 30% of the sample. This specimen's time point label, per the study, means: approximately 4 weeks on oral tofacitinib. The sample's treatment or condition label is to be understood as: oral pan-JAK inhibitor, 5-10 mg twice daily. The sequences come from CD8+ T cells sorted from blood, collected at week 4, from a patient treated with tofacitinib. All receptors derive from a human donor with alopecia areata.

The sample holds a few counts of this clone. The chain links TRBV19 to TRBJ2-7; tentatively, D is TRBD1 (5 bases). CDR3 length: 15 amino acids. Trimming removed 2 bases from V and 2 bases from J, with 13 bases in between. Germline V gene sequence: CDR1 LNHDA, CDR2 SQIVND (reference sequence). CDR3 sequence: CASSIFQGTTYEQYF. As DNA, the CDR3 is TGTGCCAGTAGTATATTTCAGGGAACGACCTACGAGCAGTACTTC.

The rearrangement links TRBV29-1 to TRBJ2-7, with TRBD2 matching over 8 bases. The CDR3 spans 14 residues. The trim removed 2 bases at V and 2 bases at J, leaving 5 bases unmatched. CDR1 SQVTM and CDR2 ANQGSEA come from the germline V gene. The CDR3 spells CSVESGGATYEQYF. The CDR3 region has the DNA TGCAGCGTTGAATCCGGGGGGGCCACCTACGAGCAGTACTTC.

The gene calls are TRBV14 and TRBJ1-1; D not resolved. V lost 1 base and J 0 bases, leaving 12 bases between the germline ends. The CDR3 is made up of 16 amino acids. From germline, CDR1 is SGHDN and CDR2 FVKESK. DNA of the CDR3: TGTGCCAGCAGCCAAGCATTCTTGGGAGTGAACACTGAAGCTTTCTTT. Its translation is CASSQAFLGVNTEAFF. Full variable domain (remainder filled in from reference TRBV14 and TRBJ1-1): EAGVTQFPSHSVIEKGQTVTLRCDPISGHDNLYWYRRVMGKEIKFLLHFVKESKQDESGMPNNRFLAERTGGTYSTLKVQPAELEDSGVYFCASSQAFLGVNTEAFFGQGTRLTVV.

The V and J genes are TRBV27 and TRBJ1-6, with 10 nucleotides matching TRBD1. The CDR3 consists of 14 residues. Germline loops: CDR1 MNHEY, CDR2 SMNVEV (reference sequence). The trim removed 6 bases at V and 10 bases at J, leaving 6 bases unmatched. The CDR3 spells CASRGQGRLSPLHF. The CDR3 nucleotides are TGTGCCAGCAGGGGACAGGGGCGTCTGTCACCCCTCCACTTT.

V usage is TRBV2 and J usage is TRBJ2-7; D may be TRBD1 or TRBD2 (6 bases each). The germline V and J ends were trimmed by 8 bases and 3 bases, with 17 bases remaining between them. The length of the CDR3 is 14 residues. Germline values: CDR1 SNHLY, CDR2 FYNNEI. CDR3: CASLGHGGNYEQYF. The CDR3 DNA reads TGTGCCAGCCTAGGACACGGGGGCAACTACGAGCAGTACTTC.

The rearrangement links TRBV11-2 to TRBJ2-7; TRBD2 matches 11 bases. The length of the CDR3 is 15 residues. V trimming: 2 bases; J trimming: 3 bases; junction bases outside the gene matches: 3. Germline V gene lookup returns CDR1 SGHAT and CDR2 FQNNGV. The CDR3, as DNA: TGTGCCAGCAGCTTACTAGCGGGGGGAGTCTACGAGCAGTACTTC. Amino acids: CASSLLAGGVYEQYF.

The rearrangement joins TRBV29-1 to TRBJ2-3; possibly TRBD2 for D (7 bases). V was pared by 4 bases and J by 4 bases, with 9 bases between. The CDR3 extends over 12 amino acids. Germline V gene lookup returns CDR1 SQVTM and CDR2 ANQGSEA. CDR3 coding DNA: TGCAGCGTTGCGCGGGGGCCAGATACGCAGTATTTT. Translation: CSVARGPDTQYF.

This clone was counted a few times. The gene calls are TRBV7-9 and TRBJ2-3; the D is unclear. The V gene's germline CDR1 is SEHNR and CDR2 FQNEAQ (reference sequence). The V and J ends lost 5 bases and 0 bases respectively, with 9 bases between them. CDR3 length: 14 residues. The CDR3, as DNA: TGTGCCAGCAGCGAAACTTCTAGCACAGATACGCAGTATTTT. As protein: CASSETSSTDTQYF.

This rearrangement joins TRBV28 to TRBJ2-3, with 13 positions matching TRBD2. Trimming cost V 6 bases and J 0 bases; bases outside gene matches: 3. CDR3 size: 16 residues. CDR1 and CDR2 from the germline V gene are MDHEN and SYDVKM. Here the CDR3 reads CASSLLAGGSTDTQYF. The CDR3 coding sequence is TGTGCCAGCAGCCTACTAGCGGGGGGGAGCACAGATACGCAGTATTTT.